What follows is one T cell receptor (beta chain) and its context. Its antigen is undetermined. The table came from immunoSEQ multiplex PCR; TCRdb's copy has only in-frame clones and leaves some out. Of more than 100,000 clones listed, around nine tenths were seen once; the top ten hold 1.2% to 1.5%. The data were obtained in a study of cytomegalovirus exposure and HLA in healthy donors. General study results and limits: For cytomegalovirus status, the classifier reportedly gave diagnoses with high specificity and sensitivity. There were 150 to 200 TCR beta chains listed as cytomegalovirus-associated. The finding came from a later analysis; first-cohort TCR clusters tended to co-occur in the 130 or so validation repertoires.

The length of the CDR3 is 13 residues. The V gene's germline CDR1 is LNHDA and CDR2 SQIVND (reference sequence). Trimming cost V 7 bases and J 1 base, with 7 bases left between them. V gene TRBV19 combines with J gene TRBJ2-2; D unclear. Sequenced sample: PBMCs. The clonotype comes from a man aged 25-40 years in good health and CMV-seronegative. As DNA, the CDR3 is TGTGCCAGTATTCGAGGGAACACCGGGGAGCTGTTTTTT. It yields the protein CASIRGNTGELFF.